These T cell receptor beta chains were read from a single sample in a study of T-cell memory formation after mild COVID-19. TCRdb independently ran MiXCR on the 5' RACE reads; one entry per CDR3 protein. This table has roughly 140,000 distinct CDR3 sequences, more than 13% appearing once. The specimen sequenced was PBMCs or a T cell subset sorted from them (not recorded which). Receptors were obtained from an adult woman who had mild COVID-19 (a few samples of this study predate the infection). Cell type and time point are not known. CDR3s include the opening cysteine and the closing phenylalanine or tryptophan. The D gene is left open where the match is weak. Size tells how often a clone was seen (once, few, many) or the class of an expanded clone, and some rows leave it out.

D gene	J gene	V gene	clone size	CDR3 DNA	CDR3 protein
.	TRBJ2-7	TRBV5-4	.	TGTGCCAGCAGCTTCACTTCGGGCGAGCAGTACTTC	CASSFTSGEQYF
.	TRBJ2-1	TRBV15	few	TGTGCCACCATAGGTGAGGGAAGCAATGAGCAGTTCTTC	CATIGEGSNEQFF
.	TRBJ2-2	TRBV6-2/TRBV6-3	.	TGTGCCAGCTGTGGTGGTAACACCGGGGAGCTGTTTTTT	CASCGGNTGELFF
.	TRBJ2-3	TRBV7-6	many	TGTGCCAGCAGCCTTGGCCCACCAGATACGCAGTATTTT	CASSLGPPDTQYF
.	TRBJ1-1	TRBV20-1	.	TGCAGTGCTCTCCCCCCAAGCTCGAACACTGAAGCTTTCTTT	CSALPPSSNTEAFF
TRBD1	TRBJ2-7	TRBV29-1	.	TGCAGCGTTCCGGGACAGGGGATCTACGAGCAGTACTTC	CSVPGQGIYEQYF
TRBD2	TRBJ2-3	TRBV30	.	TGTGCCTGGAGTGTAGGGCTAGCGGGAGGGTTTTCCTCGGGGGCAGATACGCAGTATTTT	CAWSVGLAGGFSSGADTQYF
.	TRBJ2-3	TRBV6-6	few	TGTGCCAGCAGTTTCACGGATAACACAGATACGCAGTATTTT	CASSFTDNTDTQYF
TRBD2	TRBJ2-7	TRBV2	.	TGTGCCAGCAGTGATGCAACTAGCGGGAGCTACGAGCAGTACTTC	CASSDATSGSYEQYF
.	TRBJ2-7	TRBV12-3/TRBV12-4	few	TGTGCCAGCAGCCCCGCGCGAAGAAACGAGCAGTACTTC	CASSPARRNEQYF